This TCR beta chain comes out of a study of coeliac disease. Generated by immunoSEQ multiplex PCR, the TCRdb table keeps only in-frame clones and is missing some. The sample records about 2,400 clones, around 62% being singletons. This CDR3 comprises 16 residues. V lost 7 bases to trimming and J lost 1 base, with 19 bases between them. Germline CDR1 and CDR2: MDHEN and SYDVKM. The J gene is TRBJ1-1, the V gene TRBV28; D might be TRBD1 (5 bases). Sequences were obtained from intraepithelial lymphocytes from the gut. The TCR comes from an older woman with celiac disease on a gluten-free diet. For the CDR3, the DNA is TGTGCCAGCACCCTTCTTGTGTGGGGCTCGAACACTGAAGCTTTCTTT. Protein product: CASTLLVWGSNTEAFF. Complete variable domain (other parts from reference TRBV28 and TRBJ1-1): DVKVTQSSRYLVKRTGEKVFLECVQDMDHENMFWYRQDPGLGLRLIYFSYDVKMKEKGDIPEGYSVSREKKERFSLILESASTNQTSMYLCASTLLVWGSNTEAFFGQGTRLTVV.